This TCR beta chain came from a study of siplizumab effects on memory and regulatory T cells. Study conclusions and caveats: Proliferating CD4+ or CD8+ clones, roughly 80-96% of them, lacked an assignable naive or memory phenotype. Confirmation was lacking for the suppressive function of proliferating Tregs derived from siplizumab cultures. Treatment with siplizumab left mappable alloreactive CD4+ clones averaging around 69% Treg-derived, compared with 25% to 30% in controls. The authors mapped only a minor fraction of alloreactive clones to unstimulated subsets.

Produced via immunoSEQ multiplex PCR; TCRdb's table is partial and in-frame only. Here the sample spans 85,000 to 130,000 clones, under 95% being singletons. The germline gives CDR1 SEHNR, CDR2 FQNEAQ (reference sequence). Losses at the gene ends were 5 bases for V and 5 bases for J; bases not matched to a gene: 11. This CDR3 is 15 amino acids long. Concerning this clone: Its antigen is not known.

This sequence joins TRBV7-9 and TRBJ2-7; 8 nucleotides line up with TRBD2. This TCR derives from a human donor in good health. Sequenced sample: Tregs sorted from blood. The DNA for the CDR3 is TGTGCCAGCAGCCCCCGGGGGGGCAATAGCCACGAGCAGTACTTC. This codes for CASSPRGGNSHEQYF.